The 6 T cell receptor beta chains below come from one sample, sequenced in a study of CD8+ T cells in alopecia areata. Sequencing used cDNA as its template, made by extracting RNA and reverse transcribing it. The protocol was immunoSEQ multiplex PCR, while the TCRdb copy is restricted to in-frame clones and leaves out a portion. The repertoire holds roughly 11,000 clones, with roughly 57% as singletons. The study team obtained lesional scalp punch biopsies and peripheral blood from alopecia areata patients. The specimen sequenced was skin. These receptors originate from a human donor with alopecia areata.

The chain has TRBV6-5 and TRBJ1-2; no clear D gene. V lost 2 bases, J lost 2 bases, and 12 bases lay in between. CDR3 length: 15 amino acids. Per the germline V gene, CDR1 is MNHEY and CDR2 is SVGAGI. CDR3 sequence (DNA): TGTGCCAGCAGTTACGGTCGTCGGCAGAACTATGGCTACACCTTC. This encodes CASSYGRRQNYGYTF.

The chain joins TRBV6-6 to TRBJ2-5; D gene ambiguous. The CDR3 sequence is 14 residues long. Germline V gives CDR1 MNHNY, CDR2 SVGAGI (reference sequence). The V end lost 7 bases, the J end lost 1 base, and 13 bases lay between the germline ends. This CDR3 is CASIGQVIQETQYF. CDR3 nucleotide sequence: TGTGCCAGCATTGGGCAGGTTATCCAAGAGACCCAGTACTTC.

This chain uses TRBV19 with TRBJ1-5; D gene ambiguous. There are 14 residues in the CDR3. CDR1 is LNHDA, CDR2 SQIVND, per germline (reference sequence). Trimming shortened V by 4 bases and J by 3 bases, and 10 bases separated the two germline ends. CDR3 sequence: CASSSHIANQPQHF. CDR3 nucleotide sequence: TGTGCCAGTAGTAGCCATATAGCCAATCAGCCCCAGCATTTT.

The CDR3, as DNA: TGCGCCAGCAGCCCAAGACAGGGAACTGAAGCTTTCTTT. It codes for CASSPRQGTEAFF. The chain uses TRBV5-1 and TRBJ1-1; 7 bases fit TRBD1. The J segment lost 5 bases and the V segment lost 4 bases, leaving 5 bases of the junction unmatched. The germline gives CDR1 SGHRS, CDR2 YFSETQ. The CDR3 extends over 13 amino acids.

The chain has TRBV28 and TRBJ2-7; TRBD2 aligns across 7 bases. J lost 5 bases, V lost 3 bases, and 4 bases had no gene match. Germline-derived CDR1 and CDR2 are MDHEN and SYDVKM. The CDR3 totals 13 residues. Written as DNA, the CDR3 is TGTGCCAGCAGTTTGGGCGGGAGAGACGAGCAGTACTTC. The encoded protein is CASSLGGRDEQYF.

In DNA, the CDR3 is TGCGCCAGCAGTATGAGGACCGGGAACCAAGAGACCCAGTACTTC. As protein: CASSMRTGNQETQYF. The chain recombines TRBV5-1 with TRBJ2-5; possibly TRBD2 for D (5 bases). V was pared by 5 bases and J by 0 bases, with 14 bases between. The CDR3 covers 15 residues. Germline assignment: CDR1 SGHRS and CDR2 YFSETQ. Based on the CDR3 plus reference TRBV5-1 and TRBJ2-5, the full variable domain is KAGVTQTPRYLIKTRGQQVTLSCSPISGHRSVSWYQQTPGQGLQFLFEYFSETQRNKGNFPGRFSGRQFSNSRSEMNVSTLELGDSALYLCASSMRTGNQETQYFGPGTRLLVL.